Given below is one T cell receptor (beta chain) in context. TCRdb re-analyzed the PCR reads through MiXCR. The sample has fewer than 40,000 clones; about 32% are singletons. The sample originates from a study of metastatic and nonmetastatic thyroid tumors. Among the patients, none had received any treatment before thyroid surgery. The CDR3 loop spans 14 amino acids. Per germline, CDR1 MNHEY and CDR2 SVGEGT. The V segment lost 6 bases and the J segment 6 bases; nucleotides outside the gene matches: 8. Sample: blood. The J gene is TRBJ2-7, the V gene TRBV6-2 or TRBV6-3, with TRBD2 matching 10 bases. The receptor comes from a female donor with papillary thyroid cancer or a benign thyroid nodule (not recorded which). Some clones in this sample may be carry-over from other donors' samples. CDR3: CASRPSGGWGEQYF. CDR3 nucleotide sequence: TGTGCCAGCAGACCTAGCGGGGGTTGGGGCGAGCAGTACTTC.